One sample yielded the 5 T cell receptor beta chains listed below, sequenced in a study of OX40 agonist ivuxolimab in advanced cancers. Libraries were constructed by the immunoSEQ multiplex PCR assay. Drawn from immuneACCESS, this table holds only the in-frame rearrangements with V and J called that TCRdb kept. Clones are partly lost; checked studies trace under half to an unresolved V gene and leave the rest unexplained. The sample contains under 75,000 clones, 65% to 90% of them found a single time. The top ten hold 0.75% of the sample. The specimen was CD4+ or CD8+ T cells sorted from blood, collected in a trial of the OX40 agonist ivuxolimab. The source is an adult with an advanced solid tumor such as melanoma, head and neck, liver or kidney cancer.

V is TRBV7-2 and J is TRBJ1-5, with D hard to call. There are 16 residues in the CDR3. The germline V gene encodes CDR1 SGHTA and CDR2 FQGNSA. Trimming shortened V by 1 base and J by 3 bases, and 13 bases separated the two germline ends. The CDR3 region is CASSLGGVGYNQPQHF. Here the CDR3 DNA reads TGTGCCAGCAGCTTAGGGGGTGTGGGCTACAATCAGCCCCAGCATTTT.

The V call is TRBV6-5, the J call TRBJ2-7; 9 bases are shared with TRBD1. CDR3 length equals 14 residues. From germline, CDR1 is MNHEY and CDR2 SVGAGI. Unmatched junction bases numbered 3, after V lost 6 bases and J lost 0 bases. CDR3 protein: CASRVTGGSYEQYF. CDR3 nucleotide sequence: TGTGCCAGCAGAGTGACAGGGGGCTCCTACGAGCAGTACTTC.

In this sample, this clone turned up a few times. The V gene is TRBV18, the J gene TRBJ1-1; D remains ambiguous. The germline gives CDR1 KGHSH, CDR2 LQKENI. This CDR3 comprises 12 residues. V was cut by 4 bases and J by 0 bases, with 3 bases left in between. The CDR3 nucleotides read TGTGCCAGCTCACAACTGAACACTGAAGCTTTCTTT. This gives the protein CASSQLNTEAFF.

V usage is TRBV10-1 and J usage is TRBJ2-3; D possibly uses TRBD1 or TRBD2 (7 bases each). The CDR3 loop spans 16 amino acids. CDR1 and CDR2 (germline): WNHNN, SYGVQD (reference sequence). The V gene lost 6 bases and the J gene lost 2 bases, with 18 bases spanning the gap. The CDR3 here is CASSSGRGRYTDTQYF. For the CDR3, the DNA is TGCGCCAGCAGCTCTGGGAGGGGGCGTTACACAGATACGCAGTATTTT.

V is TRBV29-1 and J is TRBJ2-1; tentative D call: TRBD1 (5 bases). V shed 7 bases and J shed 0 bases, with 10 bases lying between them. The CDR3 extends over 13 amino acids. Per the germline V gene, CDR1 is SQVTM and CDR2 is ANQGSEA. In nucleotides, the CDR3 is TGCAGCGCTACAGGTTACTCCTACAATGAGCAGTTCTTC. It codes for CSATGYSYNEQFF.